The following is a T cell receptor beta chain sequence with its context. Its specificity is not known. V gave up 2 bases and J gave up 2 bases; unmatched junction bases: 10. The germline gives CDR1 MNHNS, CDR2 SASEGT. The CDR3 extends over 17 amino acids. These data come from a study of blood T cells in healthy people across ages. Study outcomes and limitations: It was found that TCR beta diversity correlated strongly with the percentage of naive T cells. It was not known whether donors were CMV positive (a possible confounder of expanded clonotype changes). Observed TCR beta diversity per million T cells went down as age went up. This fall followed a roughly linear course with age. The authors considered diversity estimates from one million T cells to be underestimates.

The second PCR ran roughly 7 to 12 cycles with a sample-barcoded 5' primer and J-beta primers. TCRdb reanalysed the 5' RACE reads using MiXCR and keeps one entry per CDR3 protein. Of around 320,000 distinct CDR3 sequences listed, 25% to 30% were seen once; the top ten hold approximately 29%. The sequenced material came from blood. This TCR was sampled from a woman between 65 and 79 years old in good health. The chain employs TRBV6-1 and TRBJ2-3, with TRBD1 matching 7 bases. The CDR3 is CASSEIPRQGSTDTQYF. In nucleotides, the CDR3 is TGTGCCAGCAGTGAAATTCCTAGACAGGGCTCCACAGATACGCAGTATTTT.